These 30 T cell receptor beta chains came from one sample sequenced in a study of Graves' ophthalmopathy and Graves' hyperthyroidism (dated by TCRdb to 2016 to 2019). The reads were generated on an Illumina HiSeq 2000. TCR beta CDR3 regions were amplified from RNA transcripts for repertoire sequencing. HTBI primers and the Qiagen OneStep RT-PCR kit were used in a first-round RT-PCR, which was followed by a second-round multiplex PCR, size selection and purification. In TCRdb, the public reads were trimmed at Q25 with fastp and aligned with MiXCR, with productive beta chains retained. Merged by CDR3 protein, the rows form single entries marked with the most common genes and DNA. In this sample the table shows about 660,000 distinct CDR3 sequences, roughly 39% of which occur a single time. The ten largest account for about 3.3% of the sample. Sequencing was done on a sample of peripheral blood. The receptors were gathered from an adult man with Graves' ophthalmopathy.

The CDR3: CASSPSGVWNEQYF. CDR3 in DNA: TGTGCCAGCTCACCAAGCGGGGTTTGGAACGAGCAGTACTTC. The gene calls are TRBV18 and TRBJ2-7; 7 bases are a match to TRBD2. Germline V gives CDR1 KGHSH, CDR2 LQKENI. V lost 2 bases and J lost 5; bases outside the gene matches: 6. The CDR3 covers 14 residues.

This clonotype was detected many times. The V gene is TRBV20-1, the J gene TRBJ1-1; D ambiguous. The CDR3 covers 12 residues. Germline-derived CDR1 and CDR2 are DFQATT and SNEGSKA (reference sequence). Trimming left V 0 bases short and J 5 bases short, with 7 bases between. The CDR3, as DNA: TGCAGTGCTAGAGAACGGCGGACTGAAGCTTTCTTT. Translation: CSARERRTEAFF.

This clonotype was counted at least ten times. The CDR3 DNA sequence: TGCAGCGTAGGGGGCGGGACAGGCGTCTACGAGCAGTACTTC. It encodes CSVGGGTGVYEQYF. V and J are TRBV29-1 and TRBJ2-7; TRBD1 agrees at 8 bases. This CDR3 region has 14 residues. Germline V gene lookup returns CDR1 SQVTM and CDR2 ANQGSEA. V lost 6 bases and J lost 3; bases outside the gene matches: 10.

In this sample, this clonotype turned up many times. The CDR3 DNA follows: TGCAGTGCTACCCGGGCCACGAATCAGCCCCAGCATTTT. As protein: CSATRATNQPQHF. The chain recombines TRBV20-1 with TRBJ1-5, with D hard to call. Trimming left V 4 bases short and J 4 bases short, with 11 bases between. This CDR3 comprises 13 residues. From germline, CDR1 is DFQATT and CDR2 SNEGSKA (reference sequence).

The V call is TRBV29-1, the J call TRBJ1-2; 7 nucleotides match TRBD1. The CDR3 sequence is 14 residues long. The ends lost 8 bases at V and 5 bases at J; junction bases unmatched: 14. CDR1 is SQVTM, CDR2 ANQGSEA, per germline. CDR3 region: CSFPGQAASYGYTF. CDR3 DNA sequence: TGCAGCTTCCCTGGACAGGCGGCTTCATATGGCTACACCTTC.

The chain links TRBV7-2 to TRBJ1-6; D remains unclear. Trimming shortened V by 5 bases and J by 0 bases, and 17 bases separated the two germline ends. Germline V gene lookup returns CDR1 SGHTA and CDR2 FQGNSA. This CDR3 has 18 residues. CDR3 sequence (DNA): TGTGCCAGCAGCCCTTGGGCGGGTGGTACCTCCTATAATTCACCCCTCCACTTT. Protein: CASSPWAGGTSYNSPLHF.

In this sample, this clonotype turned up many times. This rearrangement joins TRBV20-1 to TRBJ1-4; TRBD1 is a possible D gene (6 bases). This CDR3 has 17 residues. The V end was cut by 0 bases, the J end by 0 bases, with 14 bases between. Germline V CDR1 and CDR2: DFQATT, SNEGSKA (reference sequence). The chain's CDR3 is CSAREARTAATNEKLFF. CDR3 bases: TGCAGTGCTAGAGAGGCACGGACAGCTGCAACTAATGAAAAACTGTTTTTT.

The rearrangement links TRBV12-3 or TRBV12-4 to TRBJ1-5; D call uncertain. The CDR3 totals 15 residues. With 4 bases removed from V and 2 bases from J, the gap between germline ends came to 12 bases. CDR3 in amino acids: CASSYLDDGNQPQHF. CDR3 sequence (DNA): TGTGCCAGCAGTTACTTGGACGATGGCAATCAGCCCCAGCATTTT.

The chain links TRBV2 to TRBJ2-5; 10 positions agree with TRBD1. CDR1 is SNHLY, CDR2 FYNNEI, per germline. Trimming at V came to 6 bases and at J to 2 bases, leaving 6 bases not matched to a gene. The CDR3 spans 15 residues. This chain's CDR3 is CASRLRTGGQETQYF. For the CDR3, the DNA is TGTGCCAGCAGGCTCAGGACAGGGGGACAAGAGACCCAGTACTTC.

This clonotype was detected ten times or more. The chain is built from TRBV29-1 and TRBJ1-3; D is uncertain. CDR1 is SQVTM and CDR2 is ANQGSEA in the germline V gene. The CDR3 sequence is 15 residues long. V was pared by 2 bases and J by 0 bases, with 11 bases between. The CDR3 coding sequence is TGCAGCGTTGAAAGGGCCCCCTCCTCTGGAAACACCATATATTTT. Amino acids: CSVERAPSSGNTIYF.

The genes are TRBV7-9 and TRBJ2-3; 11 bases map to TRBD2. The length of the CDR3 is 16 residues. Per the germline V gene, CDR1 is SEHNR and CDR2 is FQNEAQ (reference sequence). Trimming cost V 4 bases and J 1 base; bases outside gene matches: 4. CDR3 amino acids: CASSSGLAGRTDTQYF. The CDR3 coding sequence is TGTGCCAGCAGCTCCGGACTAGCGGGTCGCACAGATACGCAGTATTTT.

This clonotype was counted at least ten times. This sequence joins TRBV6-5 and TRBJ2-5; 9 positions agree with TRBD1. Germline V gene lookup returns CDR1 MNHEY and CDR2 SVGAGI. The J segment lost 4 bases and the V segment lost 0 bases, leaving 6 bases of the junction unmatched. The CDR3 is 16 residues long. The CDR3 loop reads CASSYSNTGGRETQYF. CDR3 in DNA: TGTGCCAGCAGTTACTCGAATACAGGGGGCAGAGAGACCCAGTACTTC.

This clonotype was detected many times. V is TRBV11-1 and J is TRBJ1-2; tentative D call: TRBD1 (5 bases). The V end lost 5 bases, the J end lost 8 bases, and 18 bases lay between the germline ends. The CDR3 has 14 residues. Germline-derived CDR1 and CDR2 are SGHAT and FQDESV (reference sequence). The chain's CDR3 is CASSPGPGLRGYTF. Here the CDR3 DNA reads TGTGCCAGCAGCCCAGGGCCAGGGCTAAGAGGCTACACCTTC. The complete variable domain, with remaining parts taken from reference TRBV11-1 and TRBJ1-2, reads EAEVAQSPRYKITEKSQAVAFWCDPISGHATLYWYRQILGQGPELLVQFQDESVVDDSQLPKDRFSAERLKGVDSTLKIQPAELGDSAMYLCASSPGPGLRGYTFGSGTRLTVV.

The V gene is TRBV5-5, the J gene TRBJ1-1; the D is unclear. Per germline, CDR1 SGHKS and CDR2 YYEKEE (reference sequence). Trimming pared 1 base from V and 1 base from J, leaving 11 bases between. CDR3 length equals 15 residues. The CDR3 DNA reads TGTGCCAGCAGCTTGTTTAGACGGGAGAACACTGAAGCTTTCTTT. It is translated as CASSLFRRENTEAFF.

The chain employs TRBV19 and TRBJ2-7; D is unresolved. The V end lost 1 base, the J end lost 10 bases, and 17 bases lay between the germline ends. CDR1 and CDR2 from the germline V gene are LNHDA and SQIVND (reference sequence). The CDR3 is 14 amino acids. CDR3 residues: CASSIGPRGGIQYF. The CDR3 nucleotides read TGTGCCAGTAGTATAGGCCCGAGAGGCGGAATTCAGTACTTC.

This clonotype was observed at least ten times. The chain joins TRBV12-3 or TRBV12-4 to TRBJ2-5; the D is unclear. The germline V and J ends were trimmed by 5 bases and 7 bases, with 11 bases remaining between them. The CDR3 has 12 residues. In DNA, the CDR3 is TGTGCCAGCAGTGAACAGTTGGGGACCCAGTACTTC. Residues: CASSEQLGTQYF.

This clonotype was recorded at least ten times. The V gene is TRBV6-5, the J gene TRBJ2-2, with D possibly called TRBD1 or TRBD2 (6 bases each). V was clipped by 6 bases and J by 7 bases, with 15 bases between them. Germline CDR1 reads MNHEY; CDR2 reads SVGAGI. This CDR3 region has 14 residues. The CDR3 is CASRAQGSGGELFF. The CDR3 nucleotides are TGTGCCAGCAGAGCACAGGGTAGCGGCGGGGAGCTGTTTTTT.

The chain couples TRBV25-1 to TRBJ1-6, with TRBD1 matching 7 bases. V lost 1 base and J lost 8; bases outside the gene matches: 8. Germline V lookup: CDR1 MGHDK, CDR2 SYGVNS. The CDR3 is 16 amino acids. CDR3 coding DNA: TGTGCCAGCAGTGAATTCGGCAGGGGGGCAGATTCACCCCTCCACTTT. Protein: CASSEFGRGADSPLHF. The full variable domain, in which reference TRBV25-1 and TRBJ1-6 provide the parts outside the CDR3, is EADIYQTPRYLVIGTGKKITLECSQTMGHDKMYWYQQDPGMELHLIHYSYGVNSTEKGDLSSESTVSRIRTEHFPLTLESARPSHTSQYLCASSEFGRGADSPLHFGNGTRLTVT.

The chain joins TRBV7-9 to TRBJ2-3, with D hard to call. Looked up from germline, CDR1 is SEHNR and CDR2 is FQNEAQ (reference sequence). V dropped 8 bases and J dropped 2 bases, with 5 bases sitting between them. The CDR3 covers 11 residues. The CDR3 DNA reads TGTGCCAGCCTGGACACAGATACGCAGTATTTT. Protein sequence: CASLDTDTQYF.

The chain carries TRBV2 and TRBJ1-1; 7 bases are shared with TRBD1. Looked up from germline, CDR1 is SNHLY and CDR2 is FYNNEI. V shed 10 bases, J shed 1 base, and the junction held 6 bases outside the gene matches. This CDR3 spans 13 amino acids. DNA for the CDR3: TGTGCCACCCGTAGACAGGGGAACACTGAAGCTTTCTTT. Translated: CATRRQGNTEAFF.

This clonotype was observed at least ten times. The CDR3 DNA reads as TGTGCCAGTAGCCCCTCCAACAGGGAGACCCAGCATTTT. Translation gives CASSPSNRETQHF. This chain joins TRBV19 and TRBJ1-5, with D perhaps TRBD1 (6 bases). Germline V gene data show CDR1 as LNHDA and CDR2 as SQIVND (reference sequence). This CDR3 contains 13 residues. Trimming removed 6 bases from V and 11 bases from J, with 17 bases in between.

This clonotype is a singleton in its sample. The chain employs TRBV2 and TRBJ1-1, with a tentative D call TRBD1 (5 bases). Germline CDR1 reads SNHLY; CDR2 reads FYNNEI. Trimming removed 10 bases from V and 3 bases from J, with 12 bases in between. The CDR3 covers 12 residues. CDR3 region: CATRTGHTEAFF. As DNA, the CDR3 is TGTGCCACTCGGACGGGACACACTGAAGCTTTCTTT. Combining the CDR3 with reference TRBV2 and TRBJ1-1 gives the whole variable domain EPEVTQTPSHQVTQMGQEVILRCVPISNHLYFYWYRQILGQKVEFLVSFYNNEISEKSEIFDDQFSVERPDGSNFTLKIRSTKLEDSAMYFCATRTGHTEAFFGQGTRLTVV.

The rearrangement uses TRBV5-1 and TRBJ2-5; D remains ambiguous. This CDR3 has 15 amino acids. V dropped 3 bases and J dropped 1 base, with 13 bases sitting between them. CDR1 is SGHRS and CDR2 is YFSETQ in the germline V gene. CDR3 nucleotides: TGCGCCAGCAGCTCAACGACGGCGAGCCAAGAGACCCAGTACTTC. Amino acids: CASSSTTASQETQYF.

The rearrangement links TRBV11-2 to TRBJ2-5, with D possibly being TRBD2 (5 bases). This CDR3 is built from 15 residues. Germline V gives CDR1 SGHAT, CDR2 FQNNGV. Trimming left V 1 base short and J 8 bases short, with 17 bases between. The CDR3 protein is CASSLGSRGLETQYF. DNA of the CDR3: TGTGCCAGCAGCTTAGGTTCCCGCGGGTTGGAAACCCAGTACTTC.

This clonotype was detected only once. The chain uses TRBV29-1 and TRBJ2-5; D is undetermined. CDR3 length equals 11 residues. Between the trimmed V and J ends, which lost 7 bases and 3 bases, there was a span of 9 bases. CDR1 is SQVTM and CDR2 is ANQGSEA in the germline V gene. The CDR3: CSGGGKETQYF. The DNA for the CDR3 is TGCAGCGGAGGTGGGAAAGAGACCCAGTACTTC.

The J gene is TRBJ1-2, the V gene TRBV10-3; D remains unclear. CDR3 length equals 9 residues. Deletions cut 6 bases from V and 12 bases from J, with 8 bases between. Germline loops: CDR1 ENHRY, CDR2 SYGVKD. In DNA, the CDR3 is TGTGCCATCAGGGGTGGAAACACCTTC. It specifies CAIRGGNTF.

This clonotype was observed a handful of times. The chain uses TRBV12-3 or TRBV12-4 and TRBJ1-1; D call uncertain. Trimming took 5 bases from V and 3 from J, leaving 16 bases between them. The CDR3 has 15 amino acids. This CDR3 is CASSLEGVWDTEAFF. The CDR3 DNA reads TGTGCCAGCAGTCTTGAGGGCGTGTGGGACACTGAAGCTTTCTTT.

This clonotype has a count of ten or more. This chain uses TRBV2 with TRBJ1-4, with 7 nucleotides matching TRBD1. Germline V CDR1 and CDR2: SNHLY, FYNNEI. The CDR3 is 14 amino acids. V was pared by 6 bases and J by 8 bases, with 9 bases of the junction left unmatched. For the CDR3, the DNA is TGTGCCAGCAGGGAACAGGGGCTGGGAGAAAAACTGTTTTTT. It translates to CASREQGLGEKLFF.

The chain employs TRBV11-3 and TRBJ2-5, with 8 bases fitting TRBD1. CDR1 and CDR2 from the germline V gene are SGHNT and YENEEA. Trimming took 4 bases from V and 13 from J; bases not matched to a gene: 8. CDR3 length: 12 residues. The CDR3 region has the DNA TGTGCCAGCAGCTCCGGACAGGGTCGCTCGTACTTC. Translating it yields CASSSGQGRSYF.

This clonotype was counted ten times or more. The chain links TRBV2 to TRBJ1-5; D not resolved. V gave up 6 bases and J gave up 5 bases, with 8 bases separating them. CDR3 length equals 12 residues. Germline V gene lookup returns CDR1 SNHLY and CDR2 FYNNEI. For the CDR3, the DNA is TGTGCCAGCAGGGCGGCGGATCAGCCCCAGCATTTT. Translation: CASRAADQPQHF.